The 18 T cell receptor beta chains in this list originate from one sample, sequenced in a study of blood T cell repertoires in COVID-19. Generated by immunoSEQ multiplex PCR, the TCRdb table keeps only in-frame clones and is missing some. The repertoire consists of around 230,000 clones, with 85% occurring once and the leading ten covering approximately 5%. The material sequenced was peripheral blood. Receptors were obtained from a man aged 50-59 years with COVID-19, enrolled during active disease.

V gene TRBV11-2 combines with J gene TRBJ1-1; the D gene is possibly TRBD1 (5 bases). Per the germline V gene, CDR1 is SGHAT and CDR2 is FQNNGV. This CDR3 is 15 amino acids long. The V end lost 2 bases, the J end lost 1 base, and 11 bases lay between the germline ends. The CDR3 loop is CASSLTPGGNTEAFF. The CDR3 DNA reads TGTGCCAGCAGCTTAACGCCGGGGGGGAACACTGAAGCTTTCTTT.

The chain carries TRBV27 and TRBJ1-2; perhaps TRBD1 as D (6 bases). There are 14 residues in the CDR3. CDR1 MNHEY and CDR2 SMNVEV come from the germline V gene (reference sequence). Trimming shortened V by 6 bases and J by 3 bases, and 14 bases separated the two germline ends. For the CDR3, the DNA is TGTGCCAGCAGCCTATCCAGGGGATACTATGGCTACACCTTC. Protein product: CASSLSRGYYGYTF.

V usage is TRBV6-1 and J usage is TRBJ1-5; possibly TRBD1 for D (6 bases). Trimming took off 2 bases at V and 4 bases at J, with 12 bases between the two ends. CDR1 MNHNS and CDR2 SASEGT come from the germline V gene. The CDR3 has 15 residues. In nucleotides, the CDR3 is TGTGCCAGCAGTGAATTGGCAGGGGATAATCAGCCCCAGCATTTT. Encoded protein: CASSELAGDNQPQHF.

V gene TRBV10-1 combines with J gene TRBJ2-7; tentatively, D is TRBD1 (6 bases). Germline CDR1 and CDR2: WNHNN and SYGVQD (reference sequence). The CDR3 sequence is 13 residues long. Trimming cost V 5 bases and J 6 bases, with 14 bases left between them. The CDR3, as DNA: TGCGCCAGCAGTAAACAACAGGGAAGCGAGCAGTACTTC. Translating gives CASSKQQGSEQYF.

This chain joins TRBV30 and TRBJ1-1; 8 bases are shared with TRBD1. Trimming took 4 bases from V and 4 from J; bases not matched to a gene: 8. This CDR3 spans 14 amino acids. Germline V gene lookup returns CDR1 GTSNPN and CDR2 SVGIG (reference sequence). CDR3 loop: CAWKSGGLITEAFF. CDR3 DNA sequence: TGTGCCTGGAAATCAGGGGGCTTGATCACTGAAGCTTTCTTT.

The chain combines TRBV3-1 (or the pseudogene TRBV3-2) with TRBJ2-7, with a possible D match to TRBD2 (6 bases). CDR1 LGHDT and CDR2 YNNKEL come from the germline V gene (reference sequence). The CDR3 totals 13 residues. Trimming pared 4 bases from V and 4 bases from J, leaving 11 bases between. The CDR3 DNA follows: TGTGCCAGCAGCCGAGCGGGCGGTTACGAGCAGTACTTC. It encodes CASSRAGGYEQYF.

A few counts support this clone. The V call is TRBV6-5, the J call TRBJ1-2; 8 positions match TRBD1. V trimming: 6 bases; J trimming: 3 bases; junction bases outside the gene matches: 9. This CDR3 is 15 amino acids long. The germline CDR1 and CDR2 sequences are MNHEY and SVGAGI. Here the CDR3 DNA reads TGTGCCAGCAGGGCCCAATTACAGGGGGACTATGGCTACACCTTC. Translating it yields CASRAQLQGDYGYTF.

The V call is TRBV5-1, the J call TRBJ2-1; no firm D call. The CDR3 has 16 residues. Trimming left V 0 bases short and J 11 bases short, with 21 bases between. The germline V gene has CDR1 SGHRS and CDR2 YFSETQ. The CDR3 loop reads CASSLAPGSPSVKQFF. The CDR3, as DNA: TGCGCCAGCAGCTTGGCCCCAGGAAGCCCCTCCGTGAAGCAGTTCTTC.

The genes are TRBV14 and TRBJ2-2; maybe TRBD1 (6 bases). Between the trimmed V and J ends, which lost 4 bases and 11 bases, there was a span of 11 bases. This CDR3 region has 12 residues. Germline V gives CDR1 SGHDN, CDR2 FVKESK. The CDR3 nucleotides are TGTGCCAGCAGCCCCCAGGGGATCGAGCTGTTTTTT. Its protein is CASSPQGIELFF.

The chain links TRBV5-4 to TRBJ2-2, with D perhaps matching TRBD1 (6 bases). From germline, CDR1 is SGHNT and CDR2 YYREEE (reference sequence). The CDR3 runs 18 residues. Trimming shortened V by 4 bases and J by 8 bases, and 27 bases separated the two germline ends. This chain's CDR3 is CASSHDPYRDKLAGELFF. CDR3 DNA sequence: TGTGCCAGCAGCCACGATCCCTACCGGGACAAACTGGCAGGGGAGCTGTTTTTT.

V and J are TRBV11-3 and TRBJ1-3; perhaps TRBD1 as D (5 bases). V dropped 5 bases and J dropped 0 bases, with 8 bases sitting between them. This CDR3 comprises 14 residues. Germline V CDR1 and CDR2: SGHNT, YENEEA. Here the CDR3 reads CASSPGNSGNTIYF. CDR3 nucleotides: TGTGCCAGCAGCCCAGGGAACTCTGGAAACACCATATATTTT.

Concerning this clone itself: Other DNA sequences in the sample encode the same CDR3. This sequence joins TRBV29-1 and TRBJ2-5, with 8 bases identical to TRBD2. CDR3 length: 12 amino acids. The germline V gene has CDR1 SQVTM and CDR2 ANQGSEA. J gave up 2 bases and V 6 bases, and 2 bases lay outside the gene matches. CDR3 sequence: CSVSGGQETQYF. As DNA, the CDR3 is TGCAGCGTAAGCGGGGGTCAAGAGACCCAGTACTTC.

V is TRBV7-8 and J is TRBJ1-5, with 8 bases fitting TRBD1. V lost 8 bases to trimming and J lost 3 bases; unmatched junction nucleotides: 9. Germline CDR1 reads SGHVS; CDR2 reads FQNEAQ. The CDR3 has 15 amino acids. Here the CDR3 DNA reads TGTGCCAGCTGCTCAGGGGGCCGAAACAATCAGCCCCAGCATTTT. It yields the protein CASCSGGRNNQPQHF.

The CDR3 is CATSGGTGAISEQYF. In nucleotides, the CDR3 is TGTGCCACCAGCGGGGGGACAGGGGCGATTTCCGAGCAGTACTTC. This chain joins TRBV15 and TRBJ2-7, with TRBD1 matching over 10 bases. Per germline, CDR1 LNHNV and CDR2 YYDKDF (reference sequence). This CDR3 comprises 15 residues. The V gene end was trimmed by 5 bases and the J gene end by 6 bases; junction bases not matched to a gene: 10.

This clone was observed a single time. The chain combines TRBV29-1 with TRBJ2-5; a weak D match, TRBD2 (6 bases). The CDR3 runs to 12 residues. Germline V gene sequence: CDR1 SQVTM, CDR2 ANQGSEA. The CDR3 region has the DNA TGCAGTGCTTCCTCGGGGGAAGAGACCCAGTACTTC. Translation gives CSASSGEETQYF.

V and J are TRBV3-1 (or the pseudogene TRBV3-2) and TRBJ2-3, with 8 bases that match TRBD2. This CDR3 contains 16 residues. Germline V gene sequence: CDR1 LGHDT, CDR2 YNNKEL (reference sequence). V lost 1 base, J lost 7 bases, and 10 bases stayed unmatched. The CDR3: CASSQGTSGRGYTQYF. As DNA, the CDR3 is TGTGCCAGCAGCCAAGGCACTAGCGGACGCGGTTATACGCAGTATTTT.

In its sample, this clone was seen once. This sequence joins TRBV12-3 or TRBV12-4 and TRBJ1-2; D is unclear. Deletions cut 3 bases from V and 8 bases from J, with 10 bases between. This CDR3 is built from 12 residues. As DNA, the CDR3 is TGTGCCAGCAGTTTGAGCCTAAGCGGCTACACCTTC. This gives the protein CASSLSLSGYTF.

This clone came up a few times. The chain employs TRBV5-1 and TRBJ2-7, with a possible D match to TRBD1 (6 bases). The CDR3 totals 14 residues. V was shortened by 1 base and J by 6 bases, with 14 bases between the two germline ends. CDR1 is SGHRS and CDR2 is YFSETQ in the germline V gene. The CDR3 is CASSLSQGSGEQYF. The CDR3 coding sequence is TGCGCCAGCAGCTTGTCACAGGGAAGCGGCGAGCAGTACTTC.